The rows below give T cell receptor beta chains drawn from one sample of a study of cytomegalovirus exposure and HLA in healthy donors. Sequencing used immunoSEQ multiplex PCR; TCRdb keeps in-frame clones, though not all of them. Counted here are about 90,000 clones, roughly three quarters occurring once; the ten biggest clones make up 19%. The sequenced sample was PBMCs. The receptors were gathered from a woman in her sixties or seventies in good health and CMV-seropositive. Each CDR3 is given with its conserved first and last residue. Each record gives: V gene, CDR3 protein.

>TRBV14
CASSPGLWDQETQYF
>TRBV2
CASSDSAAGGTDTQYF
>TRBV27
CASSFNLLTAMNTEAFF
>TRBV19
CASSIVGQSYEQYF
>TRBV19
CASSHQGGRTEAFF
>TRBV30
CAWSMGGGGETQYF
>TRBV7-6
CASSPLAGGSYEQYF
>TRBV5-5
CASSLGTGNFYTEAFF
>TRBV30
CAWSVGPPGYEQYF
>TRBV5-4
CASSSVVGRGETQYF
>TRBV27
CASSLRTGWGSGELFF
>TRBV19
CASSSGADTGELFF
>TRBV9
CASSVVPTGVNTEAFF
>TRBV5-4
CASSLQITGTSSYEQYF
>TRBV7-3
CASSLDSGRAGGTDTQYF
>TRBV11-2
CASSLERGSYNEQFF
>TRBV6-6
CASSYLQSGELFF
>TRBV7-3
CASSRDREEGYTF
>TRBV4-2
CASSQDAAGGPSEQFF
>TRBV6-5
CASSEPNTGELFF
>TRBV19
CASSTSGGDEQFF
>TRBV7-2
CASSPRTGTGELFF
>TRBV9
CASSLSEAPRGYTF
>TRBV10-3
CAMTGTDKGGELFF
>TRBV5-4
CASSLPGSSYNEQFF
>TRBV7-8
CASIFLAGGGYGEDEQFF
>TRBV5-1
CASSGGSGLVLEQFF
>TRBV4-2
CASSPPDRGNQPQHF
>TRBV28
CASSLNYPTREGYGYTF
>TRBV20-1
CSGEWAYEQFF
>TRBV5-8
CASSGTILAGAITGELFF
>TRBV5-4
CASRRDYTSSYEQYF
>TRBV6-5
CASSYSRRAPNYEQYF
>TRBV19
CASRDRGRPDGYTF
>TRBV29-1
CSVERASSYNEQFF
>TRBV9
CASSVGPANYGYTF
>TRBV6-6
CASSSTGRRNTIYF
>TRBV2
CASSGRGRTEAFF
>TRBV29-1
CSVEGGRDRERETQYF
>TRBV5-1
CASSLAGQGGHNEQFF
>TRBV6-1
CASSERQGHYGYTF
>TRBV7-6
CASSTDRGGYTF